The clone carrying this T cell receptor (beta chain) has a single count. The data were obtained in a study of technical replicates of blood from several donors. V was clipped by 6 bases and J by 6 bases; unmatched bases: 6. CDR1 and CDR2 (germline): LNHDA, SQIVND (reference sequence). This CDR3 is built from 14 residues. Produced via immunoSEQ multiplex PCR; TCRdb's table is partial and in-frame only. The sample holds more than 9,500 clones; 85% to 95% are singletons and the top ten take approximately 6%. This chain links TRBV19 with TRBJ2-1; TRBD2 aligns across 9 bases. Input material: PBMCs. The sequence was obtained from a human donor in good health. The CDR3: CASRDLSGSNEQFF. Here the CDR3 DNA reads TGTGCCAGTAGGGACCTTAGCGGGAGCAATGAGCAGTTCTTC.